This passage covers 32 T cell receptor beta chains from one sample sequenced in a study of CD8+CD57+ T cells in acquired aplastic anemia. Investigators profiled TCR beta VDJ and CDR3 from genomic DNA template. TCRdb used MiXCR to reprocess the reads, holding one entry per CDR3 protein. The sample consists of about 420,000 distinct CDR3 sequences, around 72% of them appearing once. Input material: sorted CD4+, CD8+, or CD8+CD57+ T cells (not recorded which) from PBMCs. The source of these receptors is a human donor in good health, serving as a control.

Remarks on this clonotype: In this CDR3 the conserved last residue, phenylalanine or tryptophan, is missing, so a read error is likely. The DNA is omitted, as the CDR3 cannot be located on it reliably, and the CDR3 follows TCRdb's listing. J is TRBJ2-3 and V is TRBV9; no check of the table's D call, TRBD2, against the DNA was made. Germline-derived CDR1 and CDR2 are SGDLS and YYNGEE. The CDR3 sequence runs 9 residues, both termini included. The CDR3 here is CASSEGLAG.

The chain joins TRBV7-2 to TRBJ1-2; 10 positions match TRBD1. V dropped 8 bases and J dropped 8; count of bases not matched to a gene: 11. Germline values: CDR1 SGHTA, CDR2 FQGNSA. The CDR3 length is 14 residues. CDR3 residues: CASWDRGPGSGYTF. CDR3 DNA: TGTGCCAGCTGGGACAGGGGCCCCGGGTCGGGCTACACCTTC.

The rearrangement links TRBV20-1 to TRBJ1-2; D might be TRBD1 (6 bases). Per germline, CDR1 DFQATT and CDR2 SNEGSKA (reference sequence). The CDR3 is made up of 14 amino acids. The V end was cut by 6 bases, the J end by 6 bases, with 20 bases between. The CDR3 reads CSADGGLNEHGYTF. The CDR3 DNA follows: TGCAGTGCCGACGGGGGGCTAAATGAGCATGGCTACACCTTC.

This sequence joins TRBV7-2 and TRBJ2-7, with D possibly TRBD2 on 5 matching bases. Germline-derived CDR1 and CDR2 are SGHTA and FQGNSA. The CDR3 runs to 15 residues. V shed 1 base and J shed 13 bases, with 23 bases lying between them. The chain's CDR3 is CASSLDAAGRYGYYF. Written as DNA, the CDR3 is TGTGCCAGCAGCTTAGACGCGGCGGGCAGATATGGCTACTACTTC.

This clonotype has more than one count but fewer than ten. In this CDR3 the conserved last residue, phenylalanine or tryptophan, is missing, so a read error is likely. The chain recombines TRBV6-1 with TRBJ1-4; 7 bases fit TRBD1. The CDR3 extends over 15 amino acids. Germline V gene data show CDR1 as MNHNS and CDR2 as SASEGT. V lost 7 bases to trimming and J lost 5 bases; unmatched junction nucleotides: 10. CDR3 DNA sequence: TGTGCCAGCACTTACCTGCTCAGGGGGAATGAAAAACTGTTTTGT. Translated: CASTYLLRGNEKLFC.

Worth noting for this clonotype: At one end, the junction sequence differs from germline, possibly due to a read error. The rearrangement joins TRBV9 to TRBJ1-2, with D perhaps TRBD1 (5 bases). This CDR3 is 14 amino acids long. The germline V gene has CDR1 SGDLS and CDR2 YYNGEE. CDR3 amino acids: CASSLSGLVYGQSF. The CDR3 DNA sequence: TGCGCCAGCAGCTTGTCGGGGCTAGTCTACGGGCAGTCCTTC.

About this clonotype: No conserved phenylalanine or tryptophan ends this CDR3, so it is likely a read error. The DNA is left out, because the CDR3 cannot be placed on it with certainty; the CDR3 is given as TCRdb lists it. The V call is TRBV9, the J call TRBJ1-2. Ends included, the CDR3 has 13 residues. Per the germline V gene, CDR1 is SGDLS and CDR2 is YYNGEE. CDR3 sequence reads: CASSGDARYGHPL.

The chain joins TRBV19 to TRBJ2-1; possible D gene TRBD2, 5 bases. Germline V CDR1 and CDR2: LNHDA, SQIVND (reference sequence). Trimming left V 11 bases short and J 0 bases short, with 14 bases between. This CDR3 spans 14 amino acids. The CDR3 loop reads CACLRRSSYNEQFF. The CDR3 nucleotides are TGTGCCTGTCTGCGGAGGAGCTCCTACAATGAGCAGTTCTTC.

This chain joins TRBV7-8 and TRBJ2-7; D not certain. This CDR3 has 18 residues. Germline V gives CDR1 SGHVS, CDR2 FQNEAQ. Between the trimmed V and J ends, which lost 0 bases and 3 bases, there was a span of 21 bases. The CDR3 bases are TGTGCCAGCAGCTTAGCTAGCCCCGGCACAACTAATCTCTACGAGCAGTACTTC. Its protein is CASSLASPGTTNLYEQYF.

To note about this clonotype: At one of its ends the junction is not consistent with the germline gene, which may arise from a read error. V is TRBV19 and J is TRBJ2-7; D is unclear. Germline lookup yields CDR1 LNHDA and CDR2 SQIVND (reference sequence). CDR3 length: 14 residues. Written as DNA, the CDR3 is TGTGCCAGTAGTTTAGACAATAAGAAGTATTTTCAGTACTTC. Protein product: CASSLDNKKYFQYF.

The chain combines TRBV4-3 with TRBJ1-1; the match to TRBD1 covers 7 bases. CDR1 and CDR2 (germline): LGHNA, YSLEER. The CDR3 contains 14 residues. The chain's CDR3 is CDNGQSRGSAEAFF. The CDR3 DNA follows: TGCGACAACGGCCAGTCCAGGGGGTCGGCTGAAGCTTTCTTT.

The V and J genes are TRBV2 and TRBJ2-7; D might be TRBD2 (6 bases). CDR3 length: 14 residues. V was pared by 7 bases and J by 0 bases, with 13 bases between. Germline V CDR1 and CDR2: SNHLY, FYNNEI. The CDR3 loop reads CASTSGVSSYEQYF. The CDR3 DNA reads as TGTGCCAGCACCTCGGGGGTTAGCTCCTACGAGCAGTACTTC.

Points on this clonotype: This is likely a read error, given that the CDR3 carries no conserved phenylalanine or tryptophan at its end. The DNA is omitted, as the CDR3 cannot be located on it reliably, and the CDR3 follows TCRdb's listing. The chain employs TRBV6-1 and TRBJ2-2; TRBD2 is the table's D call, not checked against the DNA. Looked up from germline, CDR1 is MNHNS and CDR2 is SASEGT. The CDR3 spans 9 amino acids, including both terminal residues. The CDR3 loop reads CASSAEGLS.

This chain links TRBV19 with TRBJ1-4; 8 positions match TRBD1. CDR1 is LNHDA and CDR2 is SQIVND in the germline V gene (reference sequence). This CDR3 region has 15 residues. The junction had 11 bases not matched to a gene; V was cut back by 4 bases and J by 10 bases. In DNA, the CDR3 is TGTGCCAGTAGTAGGGCCGGACAGGGCGAAGTAAAACTGTTTTTT. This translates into CASSRAGQGEVKLFF. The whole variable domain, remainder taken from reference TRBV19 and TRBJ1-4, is DGGITQSPKYLFRKEGQNVTLSCEQNLNHDAMYWYRQDPGQGLRLIYYSQIVNDFQKGDIAEGYSVSREKKESFPLTVTSAQKNPTAFYLCASSRAGQGEVKLFFGSGTQLSVL.

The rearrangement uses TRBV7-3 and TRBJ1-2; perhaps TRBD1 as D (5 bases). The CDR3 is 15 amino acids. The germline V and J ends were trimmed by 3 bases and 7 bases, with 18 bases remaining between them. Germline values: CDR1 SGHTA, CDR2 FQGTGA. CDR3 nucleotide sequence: TGTGCCAGCAGCTTGTGTGGCCAGGGTTCGTGTGGCTACACCTTC. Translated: CASSLCGQGSCGYTF.

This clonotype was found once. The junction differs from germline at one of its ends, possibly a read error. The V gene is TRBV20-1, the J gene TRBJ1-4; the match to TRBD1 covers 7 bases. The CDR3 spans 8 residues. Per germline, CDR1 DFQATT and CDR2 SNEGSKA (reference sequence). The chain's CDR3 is CSASPDRF. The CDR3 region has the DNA TGCAGTGCTAGCCCGGACAGGTTC.

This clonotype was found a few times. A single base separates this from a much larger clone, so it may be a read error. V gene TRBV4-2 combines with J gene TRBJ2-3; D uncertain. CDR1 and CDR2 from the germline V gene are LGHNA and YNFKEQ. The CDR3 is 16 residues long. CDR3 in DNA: TGTGCCAACAGCCAAGAGACGCAGTGGGTAGGCGATACGCAGTATTTT. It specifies CANSQETQWVGDTQYF.

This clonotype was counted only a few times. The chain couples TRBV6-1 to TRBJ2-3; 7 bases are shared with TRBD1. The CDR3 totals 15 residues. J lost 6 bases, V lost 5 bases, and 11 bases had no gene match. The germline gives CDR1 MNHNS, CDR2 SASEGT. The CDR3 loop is CASSRDGTVRDTQYF. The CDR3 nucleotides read TGTGCCAGCAGTAGAGATGGGACAGTGCGCGATACGCAGTATTTT.

CDR3 protein: CASSAAVVRGNQETQYF. DNA for the CDR3: TGTGCCAGCAGCGCCGCGGTTGTCCGGGGGAACCAAGAGACCCAGTACTTC. The rearrangement links TRBV9 to TRBJ2-5; tentatively, D is TRBD2 (6 bases). The CDR3 is 17 amino acids. Germline values: CDR1 SGDLS, CDR2 YYNGEE. Trimming pared 3 bases from V and 0 bases from J, leaving 18 bases between.

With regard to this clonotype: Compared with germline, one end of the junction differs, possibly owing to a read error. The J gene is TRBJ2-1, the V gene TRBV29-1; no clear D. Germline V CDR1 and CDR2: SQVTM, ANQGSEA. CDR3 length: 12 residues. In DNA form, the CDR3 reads TGCAGCGTTGAAGATCCGGGCACTGAGCAGTTGTTC. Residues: CSVEDPGTEQLF.

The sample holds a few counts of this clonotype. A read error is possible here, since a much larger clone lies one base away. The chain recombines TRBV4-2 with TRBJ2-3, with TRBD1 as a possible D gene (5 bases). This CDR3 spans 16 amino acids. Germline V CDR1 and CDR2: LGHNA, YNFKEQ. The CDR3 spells CASSQDQGFSTDMQYF. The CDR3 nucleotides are TGTGCCAGCAGCCAAGATCAGGGTTTTAGCACAGATATGCAGTATTTT.

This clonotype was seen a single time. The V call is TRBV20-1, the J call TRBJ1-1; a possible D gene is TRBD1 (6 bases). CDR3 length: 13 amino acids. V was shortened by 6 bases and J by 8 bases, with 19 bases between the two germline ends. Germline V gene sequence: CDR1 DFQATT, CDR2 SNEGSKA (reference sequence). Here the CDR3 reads CSAKTPTGHEAFF. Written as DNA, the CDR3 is TGCAGTGCCAAAACCCCGACAGGACACGAAGCTTTCTTT.

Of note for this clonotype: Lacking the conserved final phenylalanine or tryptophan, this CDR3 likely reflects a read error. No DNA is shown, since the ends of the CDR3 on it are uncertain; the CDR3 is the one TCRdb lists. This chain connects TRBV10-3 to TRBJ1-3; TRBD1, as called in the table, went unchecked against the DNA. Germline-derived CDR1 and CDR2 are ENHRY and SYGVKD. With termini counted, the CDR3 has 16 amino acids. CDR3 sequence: CAISEPDRNYGYTICS.

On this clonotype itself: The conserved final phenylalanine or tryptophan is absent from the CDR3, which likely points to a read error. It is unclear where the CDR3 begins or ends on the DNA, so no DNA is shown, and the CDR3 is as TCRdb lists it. CDR3 sequence reads: CASSSQGGYTL. The genes are TRBV7-3 and TRBJ1-2; TRBD1 is taken as the D call from the table, unchecked against the DNA. The CDR3 spans 11 residues, counting both ends. The V gene's germline CDR1 is SGHTA and CDR2 FQGTGA.

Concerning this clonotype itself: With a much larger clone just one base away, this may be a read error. The CDR3 sequence is CASSHGQQEIQYF. The CDR3 DNA reads as TGTGCCAGCAGCCACGGACAGCAAGAGATCCAGTACTTC. This sequence joins TRBV7-9 and TRBJ2-5; D is possibly TRBD1 (6 bases). Germline CDR1 and CDR2: SEHNR and FQNEAQ (reference sequence). This CDR3 contains 13 residues.

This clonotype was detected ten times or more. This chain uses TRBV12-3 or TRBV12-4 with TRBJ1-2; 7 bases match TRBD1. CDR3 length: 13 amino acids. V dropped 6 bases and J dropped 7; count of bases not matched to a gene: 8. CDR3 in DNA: TGTGCCAGCAGGATACAGGGGTCGGGTGGCTACACCTTC. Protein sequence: CASRIQGSGGYTF.

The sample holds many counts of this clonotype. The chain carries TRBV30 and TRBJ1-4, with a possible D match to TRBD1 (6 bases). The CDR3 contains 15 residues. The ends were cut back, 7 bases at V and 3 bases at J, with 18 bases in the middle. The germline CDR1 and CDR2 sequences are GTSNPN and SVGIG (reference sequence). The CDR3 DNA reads TGTGCCTCTACTTCGCAGGGACAACCTAATGAAAAACTGTTTTTT. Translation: CASTSQGQPNEKLFF.

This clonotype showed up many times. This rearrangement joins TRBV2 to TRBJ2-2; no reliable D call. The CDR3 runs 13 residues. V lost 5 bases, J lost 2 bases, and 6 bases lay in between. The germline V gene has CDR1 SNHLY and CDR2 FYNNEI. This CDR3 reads CASSWSNTGELFF. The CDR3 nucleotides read TGTGCCAGCAGTTGGTCTAACACCGGGGAGCTGTTTTTT.

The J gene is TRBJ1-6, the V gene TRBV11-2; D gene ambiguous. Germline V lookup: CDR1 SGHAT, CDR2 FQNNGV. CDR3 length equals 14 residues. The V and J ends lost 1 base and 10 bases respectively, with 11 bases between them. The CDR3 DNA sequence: TGTGCCAGCAGCTTAGGCGGTGGGGAATCACCCCTCCACTTT. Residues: CASSLGGGESPLHF.

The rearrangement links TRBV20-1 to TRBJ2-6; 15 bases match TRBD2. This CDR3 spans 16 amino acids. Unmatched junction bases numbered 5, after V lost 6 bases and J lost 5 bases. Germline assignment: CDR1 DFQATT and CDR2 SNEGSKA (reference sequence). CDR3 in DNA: TGCAGTGCCCTGGGACTAGCGGGGGGAAGGGCCAACGTCCTGACTTTC. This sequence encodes CSALGLAGGRANVLTF.

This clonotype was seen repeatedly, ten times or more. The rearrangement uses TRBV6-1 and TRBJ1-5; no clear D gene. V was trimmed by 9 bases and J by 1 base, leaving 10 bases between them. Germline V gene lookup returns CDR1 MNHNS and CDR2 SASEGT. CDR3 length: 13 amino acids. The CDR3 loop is CASSSWSNQPQHF. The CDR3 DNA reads TGTGCCAGTTCATCGTGGAGCAATCAGCCCCAGCATTTT.

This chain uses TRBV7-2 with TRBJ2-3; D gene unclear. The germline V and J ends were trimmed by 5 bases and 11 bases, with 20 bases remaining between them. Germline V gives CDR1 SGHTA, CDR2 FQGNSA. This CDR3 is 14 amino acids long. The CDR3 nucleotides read TGTGCCAGCAGCCCCAGCGCGGTCTACAATGAGCAGTATTTT. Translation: CASSPSAVYNEQYF.